A single sample gave rise to the 14 T cell receptor beta chains below, sequenced in a study of blood T cell repertoires in COVID-19. The protocol was immunoSEQ multiplex PCR, while the TCRdb copy is restricted to in-frame clones and leaves out a portion. This table holds 70,000 or so clones, over 80% found once. The sample comprised peripheral blood. The source is a human donor in a cohort sampled during active COVID-19.

The rearrangement joins TRBV5-1 to TRBJ1-4; 7 positions match TRBD1. This CDR3 has 15 amino acids. CDR1 and CDR2 (germline): SGHRS, YFSETQ. V lost 3 bases, J lost 6 bases, and 8 bases stayed unmatched. The CDR3 loop is CASSSQTGIDEKLFF. The CDR3 DNA reads as TGCGCCAGCAGCTCTCAGACAGGGATTGATGAAAAACTGTTTTTT. The variable domain in full, completed from reference TRBV5-1 and TRBJ1-4, reads KAGVTQTPRYLIKTRGQQVTLSCSPISGHRSVSWYQQTPGQGLQFLFEYFSETQRNKGNFPGRFSGRQFSNSRSEMNVSTLELGDSALYLCASSSQTGIDEKLFFGSGTQLSVL.

This rearrangement joins TRBV5-4 to TRBJ2-7; 7 bases are shared with TRBD1. The CDR3 length is 15 residues. Germline CDR1 and CDR2: SGHNT and YYREEE (reference sequence). The trim removed 4 bases at V and 5 bases at J, leaving 12 bases unmatched. CDR3 sequence: CASSPLPTGFDEQYF. CDR3 nucleotide sequence: TGTGCCAGCAGCCCACTCCCGACAGGGTTTGACGAGCAGTACTTC. The whole variable domain, remainder taken from reference TRBV5-4 and TRBJ2-7, is ETGVTQSPTHLIKTRGQQVTLRCSSQSGHNTVSWYQQALGQGPQFIFQYYREEENGRGNFPPRFSGLQFPNYSSELNVNALELDDSALYLCASSPLPTGFDEQYFGPGTRLTVT.

The chain couples TRBV4-1 to TRBJ1-2; 10 bases fit TRBD1. Germline CDR1 MGHRA, CDR2 YSYEKL. The V gene end was trimmed by 0 bases and the J gene end by 6 bases; junction bases not matched to a gene: 7. This CDR3 contains 16 residues. The DNA for the CDR3 is TGCGCCAGCAGCCAAGATTGGGCAGGGACAGGGGATGGCTACACCTTC. Translating it yields CASSQDWAGTGDGYTF.

The chain couples TRBV7-2 to TRBJ1-1; D unresolved. The germline gives CDR1 SGHTA, CDR2 FQGNSA. This CDR3 contains 14 residues. Trimming stripped 5 bases from V and 0 bases from J, with 10 bases between. The CDR3 region has the DNA TGTGCCAGCAGCCCCGGGATCATGAACACTGAAGCTTTCTTT. It translates to CASSPGIMNTEAFF.

This clone was detected a few times. The chain recombines TRBV6-6 with TRBJ1-1, with D unresolved. The CDR3 length is 14 residues. Trimming took off 6 bases at V and 4 bases at J, with 15 bases between the two ends. Germline CDR1 MNHNY, CDR2 SVGAGI (reference sequence). The CDR3 spells CASRAQTGTTEAFF. The CDR3 DNA sequence: TGTGCCAGCAGGGCCCAAACGGGAACCACTGAAGCTTTCTTT.

The chain recombines TRBV6-1 with TRBJ2-7, with 7 nucleotides matching TRBD1. Germline loops: CDR1 MNHNS, CDR2 SASEGT. The CDR3 has 17 residues. The V gene end was trimmed by 2 bases and the J gene end by 3 bases; junction bases not matched to a gene: 13. The CDR3 here is CASSENPTGWVNYEQYF. CDR3 DNA sequence: TGTGCCAGCAGTGAAAACCCGACAGGGTGGGTGAACTACGAGCAGTACTTC.

Ten or more counts support this clone. The V and J genes are TRBV29-1 and TRBJ2-2; D call uncertain. The germline gives CDR1 SQVTM, CDR2 ANQGSEA. The CDR3 contains 13 residues. V was clipped by 4 bases and J by 11 bases, with 17 bases between them. Written as DNA, the CDR3 is TGCAGCGTTGCCGCACCCGAGGCCTCCGAGCTGTTTTTT. Protein: CSVAAPEASELFF.

The chain recombines TRBV19 with TRBJ2-7, with TRBD1 identical over 10 bases. The CDR3 contains 16 residues. J gave up 4 bases and V 5 bases, and 11 bases lay outside the gene matches. Per germline, CDR1 LNHDA and CDR2 SQIVND (reference sequence). CDR3 amino acids: CASSHKTGGIPYEQYF. As DNA, the CDR3 is TGTGCCAGTAGTCACAAGACAGGGGGCATTCCTTACGAGCAGTACTTC.

This clone was picked up a small number of times. J is TRBJ1-5 and V is TRBV24-1, with a weak D call TRBD1 (6 bases). The CDR3 has 10 residues. V lost 10 bases to trimming and J lost 12 bases, with 12 bases between them. Germline-derived CDR1 and CDR2 are KGHDR and SFDVKD. The DNA for the CDR3 is TGTGCCACGAGGGGGGGGGACCAGCATTTT. This gives the protein CATRGGDQHF.

The chain combines TRBV7-2 with TRBJ2-5, with a possible D match to TRBD2 (6 bases). Germline CDR1 is SGHTA and CDR2 is FQGNSA. Trimming took off 2 bases at V and 4 bases at J, with 14 bases between the two ends. This CDR3 region has 15 residues. This CDR3 reads CASSLFRQGGETQYF. The CDR3 bases are TGTGCCAGCAGCTTATTTCGGCAGGGAGGAGAGACCCAGTACTTC.

The rearrangement links TRBV30 to TRBJ1-1, with D unresolved. The CDR3 length is 11 residues. From germline, CDR1 is GTSNPN and CDR2 SVGIG (reference sequence). V gave up 4 bases and J gave up 8 bases, with 11 bases separating them. The CDR3 protein is CAWNRGREAFF. The CDR3 DNA reads as TGTGCCTGGAATAGAGGTAGGGAAGCTTTCTTT.

This chain joins TRBV7-2 and TRBJ1-5; tentatively, D is TRBD1 (5 bases). V was cut by 2 bases and J by 6 bases, with 23 bases left in between. Germline assignment: CDR1 SGHTA and CDR2 FQGNSA. This CDR3 region has 18 residues. The CDR3 spells CASSLRYRGRKFSQPQHF. The CDR3 DNA sequence: TGTGCCAGCAGCTTACGTTATAGGGGCAGAAAATTTAGTCAGCCCCAGCATTTT.

This chain connects TRBV10-2 to TRBJ1-1, with D possibly matching TRBD1 (5 bases). The CDR3 sequence is 14 residues long. The germline gives CDR1 WSHSY, CDR2 SAAADI. The V and J ends lost 4 bases and 5 bases respectively, with 14 bases between them. The CDR3 nucleotides are TGCGCCAGCAGTGTGCGGGGGGGAAGGACTGAAGCTTTCTTT. Protein product: CASSVRGGRTEAFF.

CDR3 loop: CASSITEDRGFYEQYF. The CDR3 nucleotides are TGTGCCAGTAGTATCACGGAGGACAGGGGGTTCTACGAGCAGTACTTC. This chain links TRBV19 with TRBJ2-7, with TRBD1 identical over 10 bases. V gave up 3 bases and J gave up 3 bases; unmatched junction bases: 8. Germline CDR1 is LNHDA and CDR2 is SQIVND (reference sequence). This CDR3 is 16 amino acids long.